This T cell receptor beta chain was sequenced for a study of blood T cell repertoires in COVID-19. In the study overall: Sites across the United States, Italy and Spain contributed samples from acute and convalescent COVID-19.

Authors' data handling: Nucleated cell number was recorded as an estimate derived from reference gene primer amplification. TCRdb's table, derived via immunoSEQ multiplex PCR, lists solely in-frame clones and lacks some. V, J and clone size are taken as reported in that table, and D and trimming were inferred from the DNA itself. This table has 150,000 to 200,000 clones, roughly 85% appearing once. The germline gives CDR1 MDHEN, CDR2 SYDVKM. This CDR3 is built from 13 residues. V trimming: 8 bases; J trimming: 9 bases; junction bases outside the gene matches: 5. The genes are TRBV28 and TRBJ1-6, with TRBD1 identical over 9 bases. Input material: peripheral blood. The receptor's source is a human donor with acute or convalescent COVID-19. The donor label of this sample is uncertain. The CDR3 loop reads CASSGQGSSPLHF. The DNA of the CDR3 is TGTGCCAGCTCGGGACAGGGTAGTTCACCCCTCCACTTT.